These 25 T cell receptor beta chains originate from one sample sequenced in a study of blood T cell repertoires in COVID-19. Some clones are missing from TCRdb's copy, which holds only in-frame ones; the method was immunoSEQ multiplex PCR. Of more than 110,000 clones in the sample, about nine tenths are singletons; the top ten hold 10%. The material sequenced was peripheral blood. The receptor set was obtained from a man over 45 with active or convalescent COVID-19.

The gene calls are TRBV7-2 and TRBJ1-2; tentatively, D is TRBD1 (6 bases). The CDR3 extends over 15 amino acids. Deletions cut 5 bases from V and 4 bases from J, with 17 bases between. Germline CDR1 is SGHTA and CDR2 is FQGNSA. CDR3 coding DNA: TGTGCCAGCAGCCTGGGACCTACAGGGAGCTATGGCTACACCTTC. Its protein is CASSLGPTGSYGYTF. The entire variable domain, with the rest obtained from reference TRBV7-2 and TRBJ1-2, is as follows: GAGVSQSPSNKVTEKGKDVELRCDPISGHTALYWYRQSLGQGLEFLIYFQGNSAPDKSGLPSDRFSAERTGGSVSTLTIQRTQQEDSAVYLCASSLGPTGSYGYTFGSGTRLTVV.

V and J are TRBV28 and TRBJ1-6, with TRBD1 identical over 7 bases. Germline V gives CDR1 MDHEN, CDR2 SYDVKM. CDR3 size: 14 residues. J gave up 10 bases and V 6 bases, and 9 bases lay outside the gene matches. Here the CDR3 reads CASSRGGQESPLHF. The CDR3 bases are TGTGCCAGCAGCAGAGGGGGCCAAGAATCACCCCTCCACTTT. The full variable domain, its missing parts supplied by reference TRBV28 and TRBJ1-6, is DVKVTQSSRYLVKRTGEKVFLECVQDMDHENMFWYRQDPGLGLRLIYFSYDVKMKEKGDIPEGYSVSREKKERFSLILESASTNQTSMYLCASSRGGQESPLHFGNGTRLTVT.

The rearrangement links TRBV3-1 (or the pseudogene TRBV3-2) to TRBJ2-1, with a possible D match to TRBD2 (5 bases). This CDR3 is built from 12 residues. Trimming took off 5 bases at V and 5 bases at J, with 7 bases between the two ends. Germline CDR1 and CDR2: LGHDT and YNNKEL (reference sequence). The CDR3 DNA reads as TGTGCCAGCAGCTCGCGGGACAATGAGCAGTTCTTC. Its translation: CASSSRDNEQFF.

The rearrangement links TRBV19 to TRBJ1-4; D perhaps matches TRBD1 (5 bases). This CDR3 region has 17 residues. Trimming pared 5 bases from V and 5 bases from J, leaving 21 bases between. Germline V gene lookup returns CDR1 LNHDA and CDR2 SQIVND (reference sequence). CDR3 sequence (DNA): TGTGCCAGTAGTCTAAAAATCCGACAGAGCGGGAATGAAAAACTGTTTTTT. Translation: CASSLKIRQSGNEKLFF.

On this clone itself: At one end, the junction sequence differs from germline, possibly due to a read error. This sequence joins TRBV7-8 and TRBJ1-1, with 8 bases lining up with TRBD1. Germline loops: CDR1 SGHVS, CDR2 FQNEAQ. The length of the CDR3 is 13 residues. The CDR3 DNA follows: TGTGCCAGCAGCTTAGCGGGGACAGGACCCCGGGACTTT. Residues: CASSLAGTGPRDF. The variable domain in full, completed from reference TRBV7-8 and TRBJ1-1, reads GAGVSQSPRYKVAKRGQDVALRCDPISGHVSLFWYQQALGQGPEFLTYFQNEAQLDKSGLPSDRFFAERPEGSVSTLKIQRTQQEDSAVYLCASSLAGTGPRDFGQGTRLTVV.

V and J are TRBV6-5 and TRBJ1-1; TRBD1 is a possible D gene (6 bases). V dropped 8 bases and J dropped 4 bases, with 11 bases sitting between them. This CDR3 is 12 amino acids long. Looked up from germline, CDR1 is MNHEY and CDR2 is SVGAGI. The CDR3 coding sequence is TGTGCCAGCGGATACAGGGCCACTGAAGCTTTCTTT. This encodes CASGYRATEAFF.

In its sample, this clone was seen once. The rearrangement links TRBV29-1 to TRBJ2-2; 11 nucleotides agree with TRBD1. J gave up 5 bases and V 4 bases, and 9 bases lay outside the gene matches. This CDR3 spans 16 amino acids. CDR1 and CDR2 (germline): SQVTM, ANQGSEA. For the CDR3, the DNA is TGCAGCGTTGGGGACTCCGGGACAGGGGGGACCGGGGAGCTGTTTTTT. Its translation is CSVGDSGTGGTGELFF.

The chain combines TRBV28 with TRBJ1-1; D remains unclear. This CDR3 is built from 14 residues. V dropped 2 bases and J dropped 1 base, with 8 bases sitting between them. Germline lookup yields CDR1 MDHEN and CDR2 SYDVKM. The CDR3, as DNA: TGTGCCAGCAGTTTAAGTCAGGAGAACACTGAAGCTTTCTTT. It codes for CASSLSQENTEAFF.

The chain joins TRBV4-1 to TRBJ2-1, with 8 positions matching TRBD1. The CDR3 sequence is 16 residues long. Germline V gene lookup returns CDR1 MGHRA and CDR2 YSYEKL. V lost 3 bases, J lost 6 bases, and 10 bases stayed unmatched. This chain's CDR3 is CASSHGRQGRANEQFF. For the CDR3, the DNA is TGCGCCAGCAGCCACGGAAGACAGGGGCGCGCCAATGAGCAGTTCTTC.

This clone was recorded once. The chain joins TRBV19 to TRBJ2-3, with 8 bases lining up with TRBD1. Germline CDR1 and CDR2: LNHDA and SQIVND (reference sequence). This CDR3 is 16 amino acids long. V shed 5 bases, J shed 0 bases, and the junction held 7 bases outside the gene matches. The CDR3 DNA sequence: TGTGCCAGTAGTTCACGGACAGGGACTAGCACAGATACGCAGTATTTT. It translates to CASSSRTGTSTDTQYF.

The V and J genes are TRBV28 and TRBJ1-2; a possible D gene is TRBD1 (5 bases). The CDR3 is 14 residues long. Germline V lookup: CDR1 MDHEN, CDR2 SYDVKM. Trimming stripped 2 bases from V and 2 bases from J, with 9 bases between. DNA for the CDR3: TGTGCCAGCAGTTTAACACAGGCCAACTATGGCTACACCTTC. Amino acid sequence: CASSLTQANYGYTF.

The chain joins TRBV25-1 to TRBJ2-7; D gene unclear. The CDR3 runs 13 residues. Germline V gives CDR1 MGHDK, CDR2 SYGVNS. Trimming took 5 bases from V and 5 from J, leaving 13 bases between them. CDR3 DNA sequence: TGTGCCAGCAGTTCCATCGGTCGCGACGAGCAGTACTTC. Amino acids: CASSSIGRDEQYF.

V and J are TRBV7-2 and TRBJ2-1; perhaps TRBD2 as D (6 bases). This CDR3 is built from 15 residues. The V and J ends lost 5 bases and 0 bases respectively, with 11 bases between them. CDR1 and CDR2 (germline): SGHTA, FQGNSA. This CDR3 is CASSRSGVSYNEQFF. In nucleotides, the CDR3 is TGTGCCAGCAGCCGTAGCGGAGTCTCCTACAATGAGCAGTTCTTC.

The genes are TRBV5-1 and TRBJ2-4; TRBD2 aligns across 7 bases. The CDR3 extends over 16 amino acids. The V gene end was trimmed by 4 bases and the J gene end by 7 bases; junction bases not matched to a gene: 14. The germline V gene has CDR1 SGHRS and CDR2 YFSETQ. This CDR3 is CASSPLGEGRWNIQYF. CDR3 coding DNA: TGCGCCAGCAGCCCGCTGGGGGAGGGCCGATGGAACATTCAGTACTTC.

The sample holds one count of this clone. The rearrangement links TRBV18 to TRBJ2-6; D may be TRBD1 (6 bases). Trimming removed 6 bases from V and 3 bases from J, with 15 bases in between. Germline V gives CDR1 KGHSH, CDR2 LQKENI. CDR3 length: 16 residues. This CDR3 is CASSSLQGDGANVLTF. In DNA, the CDR3 is TGTGCCAGCTCGTCCCTACAGGGTGATGGGGCCAACGTCCTGACTTTC.

The rearrangement uses TRBV5-1 and TRBJ1-2; possibly TRBD1 for D (6 bases). CDR1 and CDR2 from the germline V gene are SGHRS and YFSETQ. Between the trimmed V and J ends, which lost 4 bases and 4 bases, there was a span of 17 bases. The length of the CDR3 is 15 residues. The CDR3 sequence: CASSPGTGIGYGYTF. The DNA for the CDR3 is TGCGCCAGCAGCCCCGGAACAGGGATCGGCTATGGCTACACCTTC.

This chain connects TRBV19 to TRBJ2-3; D is uncertain. V lost 3 bases, J lost 2 bases, and 15 bases lay in between. CDR3 length: 16 residues. The germline gives CDR1 LNHDA, CDR2 SQIVND (reference sequence). CDR3 in amino acids: CASSIFVSLYTDTQYF. The CDR3 nucleotides read TGTGCCAGTAGTATCTTTGTTTCCTTATACACAGATACGCAGTATTTT.

The V call is TRBV6-5, the J call TRBJ2-1, with 8 bases fitting TRBD1. The V segment lost 1 base and the J segment 6 bases; nucleotides outside the gene matches: 5. Looked up from germline, CDR1 is MNHEY and CDR2 is SVGAGI. CDR3 length: 15 amino acids. The DNA of the CDR3 is TGTGCCAGCAGTTACTTTGGACAGGGAGGCAATGAGCAGTTCTTC. Translating it yields CASSYFGQGGNEQFF.

The V and J genes are TRBV10-3 and TRBJ2-7; D possibly corresponds to TRBD2 (5 bases). In germline, CDR1 is ENHRY, CDR2 SYGVKD. V dropped 2 bases and J dropped 0 bases, with 14 bases sitting between them. The CDR3 loop spans 16 amino acids. CDR3: CAISEPDPGYSYEQYF. DNA of the CDR3: TGTGCCATCAGTGAGCCGGACCCGGGATACTCCTACGAGCAGTACTTC.

The chain has TRBV4-2 and TRBJ2-1; TRBD2 aligns across 10 bases. The CDR3 spans 15 residues. After removal of 1 base from V and 8 bases from J, the junction contained 5 bases not matched to a gene. Germline lookup yields CDR1 LGHNA and CDR2 YNFKEQ. DNA of the CDR3: TGTGCCAGCAGCCAAGGCGCTAGCGGGAGATATGAGCAGTTCTTC. Protein: CASSQGASGRYEQFF.

This clone was counted once. The CDR3: CASSPVAGVNEQFF. The CDR3 nucleotides are TGTGCCAGCAGCCCGGTAGCGGGGGTCAATGAGCAGTTCTTC. V and J are TRBV7-9 and TRBJ2-1, with 9 bases fitting TRBD2. The CDR3 totals 14 residues. V was clipped by 5 bases and J by 6 bases; unmatched bases: 5. CDR1 and CDR2 (germline): SEHNR, FQNEAQ (reference sequence).

V gene TRBV28 combines with J gene TRBJ2-1, with 8 nucleotides matching TRBD1. The trim removed 2 bases at V and 1 base at J, leaving 4 bases unmatched. Germline V gene lookup returns CDR1 MDHEN and CDR2 SYDVKM. The CDR3 contains 16 residues. This CDR3 is CASSLSTGGSYNEQFF. DNA for the CDR3: TGTGCCAGCAGTTTAAGTACAGGGGGTTCCTACAATGAGCAGTTCTTC.

The chain combines TRBV28 with TRBJ1-4; D is ambiguous. The germline V gene has CDR1 MDHEN and CDR2 SYDVKM. Trimming stripped 2 bases from V and 6 bases from J, with 7 bases between. The CDR3 is made up of 13 amino acids. DNA for the CDR3: TGTGCCAGCAGTTTAAATCCGGATGAAAAACTGTTTTTT. This sequence encodes CASSLNPDEKLFF.

The chain uses TRBV5-1 and TRBJ1-5, with D possibly being TRBD1 (6 bases). CDR1 and CDR2 (germline): SGHRS, YFSETQ. The CDR3 is 15 amino acids. Trimming left V 0 bases short and J 1 base short, with 8 bases between. As DNA, the CDR3 is TGCGCCAGCAGCTTGGGAAGGGGGAGCAATCAGCCCCAGCATTTT. It specifies CASSLGRGSNQPQHF.

The chain has TRBV6-5 and TRBJ1-2; 7 bases agree with TRBD1. This CDR3 has 15 amino acids. The V segment lost 2 bases and the J segment 8 bases; nucleotides outside the gene matches: 11. Per germline, CDR1 MNHEY and CDR2 SVGAGI. CDR3 coding DNA: TGTGCCAGCAGTTACCGGAGACAGGGCTTGGTCGGCTACACCTTC. It yields the protein CASSYRRQGLVGYTF.